The clone carrying this TCR beta chain was recorded a few times. The data derive from a study of blood T cell repertoires in COVID-19. Study-level background: Samples of COVID-19 (acute and convalescent) were obtained from the United States, Italy and Spain. PBMCs, B-cell-depleted T cells, or T cells provided the cDNA or gDNA that made up the material.

The authors' processing: Researchers report that nucleated cell counts were estimated from reference gene primer amplification. Profiled with immunoSEQ multiplex PCR; TCRdb holds only in-frame clones, not every one. V and J calls and clone size are copied from that table; D and trimming were computed from the DNA. The sample shows about 120,000 clones, over 65% of them seen only once. Germline assignment: CDR1 WNHNN and CDR2 SYGVQD (reference sequence). V shed 2 bases and J shed 2 bases, with 6 bases lying between them. This CDR3 contains 13 residues. This receptor was identified in a man aged 25-45 years with acute or convalescent COVID-19. The sequenced material came from peripheral blood. The chain combines TRBV10-1 with TRBJ1-2, with a possible D match to TRBD1 (6 bases). The CDR3 nucleotides read TGCGCCAGCAGTGAGGGACAGAACTATGGCTACACCTTC. It is translated as CASSEGQNYGYTF.